This TCR beta chain comes out of a study of cytomegalovirus exposure and HLA in healthy donors. Overall study findings and caveats: Among the CMV-associated chains, a few were confirmed in vitro as specific for CMV antigens. For cytomegalovirus status, the classifier reportedly gave diagnoses with high specificity and sensitivity.

Here immunoSEQ multiplex PCR was the method, and the copy in TCRdb shows in-frame clones only, minus some. The sample has 80,000 to 100,000 clones; more than 75% are singletons. V lost 8 bases, J lost 3 bases, and 14 bases lay in between. Germline CDR1 and CDR2: LNHDA and SQIVND (reference sequence). The CDR3 loop spans 14 amino acids. Notes on this clone: Its specificity is unknown.

The receptor's source is a man between 18 and 35 years old in good health and CMV-seropositive. The material sequenced was PBMCs. The chain is built from TRBV19 and TRBJ1-5, with D perhaps TRBD1 (6 bases). CDR3 nucleotides: TGTGCCAGTGCCAAGGGGGGGGACAATCAGCCCCAGCATTTT. Translating it yields CASAKGGDNQPQHF.